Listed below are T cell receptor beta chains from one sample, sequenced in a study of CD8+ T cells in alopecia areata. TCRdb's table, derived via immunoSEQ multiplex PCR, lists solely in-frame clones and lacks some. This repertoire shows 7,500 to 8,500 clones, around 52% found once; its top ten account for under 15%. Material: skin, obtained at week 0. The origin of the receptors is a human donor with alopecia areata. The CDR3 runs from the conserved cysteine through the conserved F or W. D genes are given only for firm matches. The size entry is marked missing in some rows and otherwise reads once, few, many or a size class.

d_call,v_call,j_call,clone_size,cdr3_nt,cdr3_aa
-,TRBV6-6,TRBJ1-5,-,TGTGCCAGCAGTGAGGGACGAGGCAATCAGCCCCAGCATTTT,CASSEGRGNQPQHF
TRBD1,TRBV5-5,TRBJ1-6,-,TGTGCCAGCCAGGGACAGGTGGACTCACCCCTCCACTTT,CASQGQVDSPLHF
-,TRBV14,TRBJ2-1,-,TGTGCCAGCAGCCTTCGACTAGGCGGTGAGCAGTTCTTC,CASSLRLGGEQFF
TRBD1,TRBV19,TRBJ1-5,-,TGTGCCAGTAGTACGGGACAGGCCAGGAATCAGCCCCAGCATTTT,CASSTGQARNQPQHF
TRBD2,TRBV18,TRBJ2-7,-,TGTGCCAGCTCACCGGCCTCTAGCGGGAGTGTCTACGAGCAGTACTTC,CASSPASSGSVYEQYF
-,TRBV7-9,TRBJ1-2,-,TGCGCCAGCAGCCAAGATCCCAGGGGTATCTATGGCTACACCTTC,CASSQDPRGIYGYTF
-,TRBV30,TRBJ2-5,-,TGTGCCTGGAGTAAGAGTGGGGTGTCGGAGACCCAGTACTTC,CAWSKSGVSETQYF
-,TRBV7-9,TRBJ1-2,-,TGTGCCAGCAGCCAAGAGGGCTATGGCTACACCTTC,CASSQEGYGYTF
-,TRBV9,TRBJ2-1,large,TGTGCCAGCAGCGTAGAAGCGGATTCCTACAATGAGCAGTTCTTC,CASSVEADSYNEQFF
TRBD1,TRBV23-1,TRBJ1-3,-,TGCGCCACCACCACGGAGAGACAGGGGGAAAACACCATATATTTT,CATTTERQGENTIYF
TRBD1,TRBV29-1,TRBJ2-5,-,TGCAGCGTTAAGGGCCCGAAGGGGGCAGAGACCCAGTACTTC,CSVKGPKGAETQYF
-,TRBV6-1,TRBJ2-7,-,TGTGCCAGCAGTTCCCTAGCCGGAGACTTCCACGAGCAGTACTTC,CASSSLAGDFHEQYF
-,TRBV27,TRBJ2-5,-,TGTGCCAGCAGGGGACCACACTTCAAAGAGACCCAGTACTTC,CASRGPHFKETQYF
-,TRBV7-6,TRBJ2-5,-,TGTGCCAGCAGCTCCGAAGAGACCCAGTACTTC,CASSSEETQYF
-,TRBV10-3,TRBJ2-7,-,TGTGCCATCGGACGGGAGACGAGCGAGCAGTACTTC,CAIGRETSEQYF
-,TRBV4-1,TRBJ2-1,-,TGCGCCAGCAGCCAGGGACGGCCAGGCGATGAGCAGTTCTTC,CASSQGRPGDEQFF
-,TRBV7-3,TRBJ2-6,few,TGTGCCAGCAGCCCGGGAACCAACGTCCTGACTTTC,CASSPGTNVLTF
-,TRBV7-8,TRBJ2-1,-,TGTGCCAGCAGCTTAGAACTTAGAAACAATGAGCAGTTCTTC,CASSLELRNNEQFF
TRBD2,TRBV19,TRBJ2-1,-,TGTGCCAGTAGTATAAGGACTAGCGGGAGCGCGAGCTCCTACAATGAGCAGTTCTTC,CASSIRTSGSASSYNEQFF
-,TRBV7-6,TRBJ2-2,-,TGTGCCAGCAGCACAGCCGGGGAGCTGTTTTTT,CASSTAGELFF
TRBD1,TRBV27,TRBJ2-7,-,TGTGCCAGCAGTTTCCAGGTCCAGGGGGTTAAGTACTTC,CASSFQVQGVKYF
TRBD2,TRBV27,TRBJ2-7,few,TGTGCCAGCGCTTTGACTAGCGGGAGCCACGAGCAGTACTTC,CASALTSGSHEQYF
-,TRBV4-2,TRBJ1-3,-,TGTGCCAGCAGCCAAGATGGCCAGGCTGCTGGAAACACCATATATTTT,CASSQDGQAAGNTIYF
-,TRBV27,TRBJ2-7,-,TGTGCCAGCAGTACGGGTGGGCAGTTAATTTACGAGCAGTACTTC,CASSTGGQLIYEQYF
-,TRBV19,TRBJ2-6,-,TGTGCCACTAAGGGGGGGTACTCTGGGGCCAACGTCCTGACTTTC,CATKGGYSGANVLTF
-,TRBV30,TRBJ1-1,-,TGTGCCTGGATCCAAGTACGGGGTACTGAAGCTTTCTTT,CAWIQVRGTEAFF
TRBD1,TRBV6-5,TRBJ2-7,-,TGTGCCAGCAGTCCTCTGACAGGGGCCATCTACGAGCAGTACTTC,CASSPLTGAIYEQYF
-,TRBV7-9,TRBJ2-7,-,TGTGCCAGCAGCTCGGGGGCCTACGAGCAGTACTTC,CASSSGAYEQYF
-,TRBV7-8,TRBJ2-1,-,TGTGCCAGCAGCCCTGGGCTTCAGGCCTACAATGAGCAGTTCTTC,CASSPGLQAYNEQFF
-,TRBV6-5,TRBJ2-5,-,TGTGCCAGCAGTTACATTGATGAGACCCAGTACTTC,CASSYIDETQYF
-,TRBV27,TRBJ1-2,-,TGTGCCAGCAGTGCCCGAACAGGGAATGGCTACACCTTC,CASSARTGNGYTF
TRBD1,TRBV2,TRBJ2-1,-,TGTGCCAGCACGGGACAGAATCTTGAGCAGTTCTTC,CASTGQNLEQFF
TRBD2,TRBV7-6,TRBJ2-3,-,TGTGCCAGCAGCTTCGGGGGGGGCACAGATACGCAGTATTTT,CASSFGGGTDTQYF
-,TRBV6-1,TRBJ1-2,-,TGTGCCAGCAGTTACGGGCTGGGCTACACCTTC,CASSYGLGYTF
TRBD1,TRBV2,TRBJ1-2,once,TGTGCCAGCAGTTTAAGGACAGGGCAATATGGCTACACCTTC,CASSLRTGQYGYTF
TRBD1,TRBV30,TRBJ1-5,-,TGTGCCTGGAGTATCGGACAGGGACAGCCCCAGCATTTT,CAWSIGQGQPQHF
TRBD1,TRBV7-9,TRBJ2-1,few,TGTGCCAGCAGCAAGATGGGACAGGGTGGCGATGAGCAGTTCTTC,CASSKMGQGGDEQFF
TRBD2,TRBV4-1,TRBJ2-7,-,TGCGCCAGCAGCCAAGGCTGGGGGGATCTGGGACTAGCGGTGCGCTACGAGCAGTACTTC,CASSQGWGDLGLAVRYEQYF
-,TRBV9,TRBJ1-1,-,TGTGCCAGCAGCTCAGACGGGGACACGTCAAGTGAAGCTTTCTTT,CASSSDGDTSSEAFF
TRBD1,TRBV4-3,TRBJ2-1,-,TGCGCCAGCAGCCATCGTCTGCTTGGGACAGGGAGAAATGAGCAGTTCTTC,CASSHRLLGTGRNEQFF
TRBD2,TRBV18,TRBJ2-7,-,TGTGCCAGCGCCCCCCCGGGACTAGCGTTTTACGAGCAGTACTTC,CASAPPGLAFYEQYF
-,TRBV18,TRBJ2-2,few,TGTGCCAGCTCACCCCTCCCGGCGAACACCGGGGAGCTGTTTTTT,CASSPLPANTGELFF
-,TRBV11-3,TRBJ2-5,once,TGTGCCAGCAGCTTAGATCAAGAGACCCAGTACTTC,CASSLDQETQYF
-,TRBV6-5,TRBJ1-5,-,TGTGCCAGCAGGCAAGGAAATGGCAATCAGCCCCAGCATTTT,CASRQGNGNQPQHF
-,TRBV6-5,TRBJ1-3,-,TGTGCCAGCAGTTTACAGAACTCTGGAAACACCATATATTTT,CASSLQNSGNTIYF
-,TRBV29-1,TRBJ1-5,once,TGCAGCGTTGTAACGTCGGCTAATAGCAATCAGCCCCAGCATTTT,CSVVTSANSNQPQHF
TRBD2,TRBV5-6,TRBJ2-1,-,TGTGCCAGCAGCCCGGGGACTAGCGGAATGTACAATGAGCAGTTCTTC,CASSPGTSGMYNEQFF